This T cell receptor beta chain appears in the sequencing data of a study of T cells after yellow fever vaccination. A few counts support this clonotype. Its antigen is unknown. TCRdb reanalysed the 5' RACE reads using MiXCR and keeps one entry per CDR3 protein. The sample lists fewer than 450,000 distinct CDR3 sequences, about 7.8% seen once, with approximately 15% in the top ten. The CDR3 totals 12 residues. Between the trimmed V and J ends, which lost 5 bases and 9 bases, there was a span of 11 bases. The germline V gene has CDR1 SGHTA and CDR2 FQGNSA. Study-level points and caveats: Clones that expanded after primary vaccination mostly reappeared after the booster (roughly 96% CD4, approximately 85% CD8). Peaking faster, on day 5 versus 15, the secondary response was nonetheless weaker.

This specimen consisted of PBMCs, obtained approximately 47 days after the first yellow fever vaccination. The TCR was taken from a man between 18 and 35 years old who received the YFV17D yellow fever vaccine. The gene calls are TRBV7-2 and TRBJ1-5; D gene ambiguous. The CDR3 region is CASSPSDRPQHF. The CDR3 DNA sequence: TGTGCCAGCAGCCCGAGCGATCGGCCCCAGCATTTT.